These 5 T cell receptor beta chains were all obtained from the same sample, sequenced in a study of beta chain features in type 1 diabetes. Investigators reverse transcribed all isolated RNA, so they sequenced expressed TCRB transcripts. The protocol was immunoSEQ multiplex PCR, while the TCRdb copy is restricted to in-frame clones and leaves out a portion. The data contain 860,000 or so clones, roughly 15% of them seen just once; the ten biggest clones take up around 0.02%. The specimen was naive CD4+ T cells from blood. The receptors were sampled from a woman between 18 and 29 years old in good health.

A note on this clone: Distinct nucleotide sequences in the sample also encode this CDR3. J is TRBJ2-7 and V is TRBV7-2; 12 bases line up with TRBD2. The CDR3 has 14 amino acids. The J segment lost 3 bases and the V segment lost 4 bases, leaving 1 base of the junction unmatched. Per germline, CDR1 SGHTA and CDR2 FQGNSA. CDR3 sequence: CASSSTSGSYEQYF. The CDR3 bases are TGTGCCAGCAGCTCGACTAGCGGGAGCTACGAGCAGTACTTC.

This clone was seen a handful of times. V is TRBV11-2 and J is TRBJ1-1, with no clear D. V lost 3 bases and J lost 0, with 8 bases in between. The CDR3 length is 14 residues. Germline CDR1 is SGHAT and CDR2 is FQNNGV. CDR3: CASSFKGLNTEAFF. CDR3 nucleotide sequence: TGTGCCAGCAGCTTCAAGGGATTGAACACTGAAGCTTTCTTT.

CDR3: CASSRQTGGQETQYF. In DNA form, the CDR3 reads TGCGCCAGCAGCCGACAGACAGGGGGGCAAGAGACCCAGTACTTC. J is TRBJ2-5 and V is TRBV5-1, with 9 bases matching TRBD1. V lost 4 bases and J lost 2; bases outside the gene matches: 6. The CDR3 is 15 amino acids. Germline CDR1 and CDR2: SGHRS and YFSETQ.

The chain uses TRBV19 and TRBJ1-4; D is ambiguous. The germline gives CDR1 LNHDA, CDR2 SQIVND (reference sequence). V lost 7 bases and J lost 7, with 16 bases in between. The CDR3 spans 14 residues. The CDR3 loop reads CASTARRAGEKLFF. The CDR3 coding sequence is TGTGCCAGTACTGCGCGAAGGGCGGGTGAAAAACTGTTTTTT.

This clone was seen a handful of times. CDR3 bases: TGCGCCAGCAGCCAGTTTTCAGGGGGCGCAGATACGCAGTATTTT. Translation gives CASSQFSGGADTQYF. The chain recombines TRBV4-3 with TRBJ2-3; 8 bases line up with TRBD1. Germline assignment: CDR1 LGHNA and CDR2 YSLEER. V lost 3 bases to trimming and J lost 4 bases; unmatched junction nucleotides: 6. The CDR3 totals 15 residues.